This is a list of T cell receptor beta chains from one sample in a study of shared clonotypes between healthy human individuals. Sequenced by immunoSEQ multiplex PCR; TCRdb stores in-frame clones only, minus some. The repertoire includes 2 million to 2.5 million clones, 85% to 95% of them detected once, and 0.3% to 0.45% sits in the top ten. Sequencing was carried out using naive CD4+ T cells from PBMCs. The receptor source for this set is a man between 18 and 35 years old in good health. Some clones in this sample may be carry-over from other donors' samples. Both conserved end residues are trimmed from each CDR3. Each record gives: V gene, clone size, CDR3 protein. Not all rows give a size; the values are once, few, many and, for expanded clones, a class.

v_gene: TRBV6-1; abundance: -; CDR3aa: ASRGRTGLPGEQF
v_gene: TRBV5-4; abundance: -; CDR3aa: ASRLSGSFDETQY
v_gene: TRBV5-1; abundance: once; CDR3aa: ASSDGMYNEQF
v_gene: TRBV5-6; abundance: -; CDR3aa: ASSSGPDGLF
v_gene: TRBV5-1; abundance: -; CDR3aa: ASSLGGRSGNTIY
v_gene: TRBV6-1; abundance: -; CDR3aa: ASTSGFVHQETQY
v_gene: TRBV18; abundance: once; CDR3aa: ASSQGLAEEQF
v_gene: TRBV5-6; abundance: -; CDR3aa: ASSSGGEQF
v_gene: TRBV7-9; abundance: -; CDR3aa: ASSQGQGKGEQF
v_gene: TRBV19; abundance: -; CDR3aa: ASGLRGINEKLF
v_gene: TRBV6-5; abundance: -; CDR3aa: ASIDWGGYGYT
v_gene: TRBV7-6; abundance: -; CDR3aa: ASSSQTGVATDTQY
v_gene: TRBV6-1; abundance: -; CDR3aa: ASRANSNQPQH
v_gene: TRBV18; abundance: -; CDR3aa: ASSPPGKPGAEAF
v_gene: TRBV6-5; abundance: -; CDR3aa: ASSYGGVDTGELF
v_gene: TRBV30; abundance: -; CDR3aa: AWRDRAEAF
v_gene: TRBV7-3; abundance: -; CDR3aa: ASMSRRSGSCEQY
v_gene: TRBV5-1; abundance: -; CDR3aa: ASSPGTGTNTGELF
v_gene: TRBV21-1; abundance: -; CDR3aa: ASSARTGTVTEAF
v_gene: TRBV5-1; abundance: -; CDR3aa: ASSPTSGLDTQY
v_gene: TRBV28; abundance: -; CDR3aa: ASRRMGNEQF
v_gene: TRBV5-1; abundance: -; CDR3aa: ASSLGFQGAYGYT
v_gene: TRBV15; abundance: -; CDR3aa: ATSRDPGSGNTIY
v_gene: TRBV21-1; abundance: -; CDR3aa: ASSKLTGGGPYNEQF
v_gene: TRBV27; abundance: -; CDR3aa: ASILTGPYQETQY
v_gene: TRBV5-1; abundance: once; CDR3aa: ASSPSGAGPRTDTQY
v_gene: TRBV6-6; abundance: once; CDR3aa: ASIGPGSSYEQY
v_gene: TRBV4-2; abundance: -; CDR3aa: ASSQDASGRFPSGANVLT
v_gene: TRBV28; abundance: -; CDR3aa: ASMSLAGSTKNIQY
v_gene: TRBV7-2; abundance: -; CDR3aa: ASSLSVVAGGGTQY
v_gene: TRBV19; abundance: -; CDR3aa: ASSTRTSGNLLRGTDTQY
v_gene: TRBV5-1; abundance: -; CDR3aa: ASSLVGGQVSSYEQY
v_gene: TRBV5-6; abundance: -; CDR3aa: ASNKGQGTYQETQY
v_gene: TRBV5-1; abundance: -; CDR3aa: ASSLDPPDTSSYGYT
v_gene: TRBV28; abundance: -; CDR3aa: ASSRRGNYGYT
v_gene: TRBV27; abundance: -; CDR3aa: ASSQPSEGAYGYT
v_gene: TRBV30; abundance: -; CDR3aa: AWSPTPGQANEKLF
v_gene: TRBV7-9; abundance: -; CDR3aa: ASSKNYFGEQY
v_gene: TRBV30; abundance: -; CDR3aa: AWKPGNEKLF
v_gene: TRBV5-1; abundance: -; CDR3aa: ASSSDRPGVDTEAF
v_gene: TRBV4-1; abundance: -; CDR3aa: ASSRQDSSSGGYT
v_gene: TRBV7-9; abundance: -; CDR3aa: ASRGAGGYT
v_gene: TRBV10-2; abundance: -; CDR3aa: ASRVAGALYNEQF